At least ten counts were recorded for the clone carrying this TCR beta chain. The antigen is unknown. The entry originates in a study of molecular identifiers for immune sequencing clone quantification. Looking at the study overall: Replicate runs used RNA from about 20,000 or 100,000 naive CD8 cells, which was split five ways into aliquots, and four of those aliquots were then sequenced.

The CDR3 loop spans 13 amino acids. After removal of 5 bases from V and 3 bases from J, the junction contained 7 bases not matched to a gene. Germline lookup yields CDR1 DFQATT and CDR2 SNEGSKA (reference sequence). Study-wide results and limits: Detecting spiked Jurkat TCR RNA from one cell among about 910,000 naive cells was reportedly possible. Over 99% of effector molecules, but under 1% in naive cells, were held by clones with more than 20 RNA copies.

Each CDR3 protein is one row after TCRdb ran MiXCR on the PCR reads. This table holds about half a million distinct CDR3 sequences, roughly 24% found once. The clonotype was recovered from a human donor in good health. Some libraries in this study had Jurkat cell RNA spiked in. Sequencing input: naive CD8+ T cells from blood, with Jurkat cell RNA spiked in. Subset meaning: FACS-sorted CD8+CD4-CCR7+CD45RA+ naive T cells. This chain joins TRBV20-1 and TRBJ2-7; 7 bases match TRBD1. CDR3 amino acids: CSAAGTEFYEQYF. The CDR3 DNA reads as TGCAGTGCTGCCGGGACAGAGTTCTACGAGCAGTACTTC.